The sample holds one count of the clone carrying this TCR beta chain. These data come from a study of neoadjuvant nivolumab and ipilimumab in lung cancer. Per germline, CDR1 LGHNT and CDR2 FRNRAP. This CDR3 has 15 amino acids. Trimming cost V 5 bases and J 7 bases; bases outside gene matches: 9. TCRdb keeps only in-frame clones here, not all; method: immunoSEQ multiplex PCR. The table records roughly 10,000 clones, about 74% of them present only once. The chain joins TRBV12-5 to TRBJ1-2; 11 bases map to TRBD1. The sequencing used tumor tissue, collected after neoadjuvant nivolumab, alone or with ipilimumab, at or shortly before surgery. This TCR was recovered from an adult with non-small cell lung cancer. Some clones in this sample may be carry-over from other donors' samples. CDR3 nucleotides: TGTGCTAGTGGTCTAGGACAGGGGGCTTTTGCTGGCTACACCTTC. Translating it yields CASGLGQGAFAGYTF.